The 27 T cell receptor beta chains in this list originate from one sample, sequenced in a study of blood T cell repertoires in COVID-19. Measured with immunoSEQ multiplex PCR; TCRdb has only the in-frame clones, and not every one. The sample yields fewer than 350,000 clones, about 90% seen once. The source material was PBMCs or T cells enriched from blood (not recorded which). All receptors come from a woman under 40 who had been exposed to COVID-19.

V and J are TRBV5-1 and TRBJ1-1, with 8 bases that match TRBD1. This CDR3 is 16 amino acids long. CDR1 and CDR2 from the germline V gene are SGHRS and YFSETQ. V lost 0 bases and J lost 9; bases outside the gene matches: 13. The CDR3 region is CASSLGDRPNPSQAFF. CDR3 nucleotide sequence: TGCGCCAGCAGCTTGGGGGACAGGCCGAACCCCTCCCAAGCTTTCTTT.

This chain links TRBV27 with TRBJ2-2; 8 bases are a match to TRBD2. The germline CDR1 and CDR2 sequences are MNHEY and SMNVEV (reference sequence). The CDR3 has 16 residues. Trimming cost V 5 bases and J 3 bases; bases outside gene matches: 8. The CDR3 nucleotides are TGTGCCAGCAGTCCCCGGGGGGGGCTCGACACCGGGGAGCTGTTTTTT. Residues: CASSPRGGLDTGELFF.

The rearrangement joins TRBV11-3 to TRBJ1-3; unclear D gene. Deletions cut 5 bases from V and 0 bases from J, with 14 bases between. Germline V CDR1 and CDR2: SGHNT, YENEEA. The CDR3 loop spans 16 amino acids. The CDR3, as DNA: TGTGCCAGCAGCCTGCTGGGCTACACCTCTGGAAACACCATATATTTT. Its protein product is CASSLLGYTSGNTIYF.

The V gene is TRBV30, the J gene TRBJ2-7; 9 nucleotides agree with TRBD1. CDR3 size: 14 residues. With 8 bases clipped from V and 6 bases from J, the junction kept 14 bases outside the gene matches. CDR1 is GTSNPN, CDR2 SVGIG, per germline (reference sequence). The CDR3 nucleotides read TGTGCCACCACCCCCGGGACAGGGTCGGGCGAGCAGTACTTC. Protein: CATTPGTGSGEQYF. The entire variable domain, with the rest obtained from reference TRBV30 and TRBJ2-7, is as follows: SQTIHQWPATLVQPVGSPLSLECTVEGTSNPNLYWYRQAAGRGLQLLFYSVGIGQISSEVPQNLSASRPQDRQFILSSKKLLLSDSGFYLCATTPGTGSGEQYFGPGTRLTVT.

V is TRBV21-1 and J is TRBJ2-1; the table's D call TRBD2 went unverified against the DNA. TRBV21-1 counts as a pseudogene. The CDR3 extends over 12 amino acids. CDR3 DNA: TGTGCCAGTTTTAGCCCTTACAATGAGCAGTTCTTC. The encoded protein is CASFSPYNEQFF.

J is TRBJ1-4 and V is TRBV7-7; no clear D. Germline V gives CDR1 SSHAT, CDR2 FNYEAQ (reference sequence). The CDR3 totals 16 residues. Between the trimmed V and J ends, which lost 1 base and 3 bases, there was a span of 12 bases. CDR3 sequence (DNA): TGTGCCAGCAGCTTAGTAGGCCCCGGGGCTAATGAAAAACTGTTTTTT. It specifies CASSLVGPGANEKLFF.

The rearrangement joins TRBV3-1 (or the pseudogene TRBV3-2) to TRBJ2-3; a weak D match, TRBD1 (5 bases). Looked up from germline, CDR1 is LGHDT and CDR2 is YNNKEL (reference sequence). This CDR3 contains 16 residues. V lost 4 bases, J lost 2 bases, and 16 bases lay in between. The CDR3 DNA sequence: TGTGCCAGCAGCCGCGCTCGCCCGGACAACACAGATACGCAGTATTTT. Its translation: CASSRARPDNTDTQYF.

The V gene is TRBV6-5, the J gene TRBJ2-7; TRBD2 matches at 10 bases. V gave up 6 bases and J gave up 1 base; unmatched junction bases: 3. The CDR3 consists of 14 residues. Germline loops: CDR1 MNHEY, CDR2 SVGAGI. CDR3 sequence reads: CASSSGLASYEQYF. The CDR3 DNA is TGTGCCAGCAGCTCGGGACTAGCGTCCTACGAGCAGTACTTC.

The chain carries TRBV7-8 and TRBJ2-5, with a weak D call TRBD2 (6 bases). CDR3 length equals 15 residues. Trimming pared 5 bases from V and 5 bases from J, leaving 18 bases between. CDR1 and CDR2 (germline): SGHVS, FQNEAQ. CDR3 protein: CASSLGLFDGETQYF. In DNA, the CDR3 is TGTGCCAGCAGCCTGGGACTTTTTGACGGGGAGACCCAGTACTTC.

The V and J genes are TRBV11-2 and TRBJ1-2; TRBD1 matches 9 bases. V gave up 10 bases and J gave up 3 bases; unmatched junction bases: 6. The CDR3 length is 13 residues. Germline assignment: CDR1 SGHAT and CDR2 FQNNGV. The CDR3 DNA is TGTGCCACCCGGACAGGGGAGGACTATGGCTACACCTTC. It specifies CATRTGEDYGYTF.

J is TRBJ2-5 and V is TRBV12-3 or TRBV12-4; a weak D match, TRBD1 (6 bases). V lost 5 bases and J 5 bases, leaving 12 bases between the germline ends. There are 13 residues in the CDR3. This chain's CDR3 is CASSIRGLETQYF. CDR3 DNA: TGTGCCAGCAGTATAAGGGGGTTGGAGACCCAGTACTTC.

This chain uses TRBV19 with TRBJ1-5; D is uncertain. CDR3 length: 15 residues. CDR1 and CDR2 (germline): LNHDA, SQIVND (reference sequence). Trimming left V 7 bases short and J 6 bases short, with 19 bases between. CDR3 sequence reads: CASTLVAGIGQPQHF. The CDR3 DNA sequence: TGTGCCAGTACCCTAGTAGCTGGAATAGGTCAGCCCCAGCATTTT.

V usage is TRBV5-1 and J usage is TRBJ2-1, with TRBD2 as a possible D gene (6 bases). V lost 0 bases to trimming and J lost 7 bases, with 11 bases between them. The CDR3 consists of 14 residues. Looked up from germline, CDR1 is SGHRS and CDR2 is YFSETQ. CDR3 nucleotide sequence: TGCGCCAGCAGCTTGGCCCTAGGAGGGAATGAGCAGTTCTTC. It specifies CASSLALGGNEQFF.

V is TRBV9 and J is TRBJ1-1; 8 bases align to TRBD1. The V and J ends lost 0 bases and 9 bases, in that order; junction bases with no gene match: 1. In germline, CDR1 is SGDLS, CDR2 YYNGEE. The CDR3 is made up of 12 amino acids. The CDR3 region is CASSVGTGQAFF. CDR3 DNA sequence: TGTGCCAGCAGCGTAGGGACAGGGCAAGCTTTCTTT. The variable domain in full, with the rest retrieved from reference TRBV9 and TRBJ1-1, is DSGVTQTPKHLITATGQRVTLRCSPRSGDLSVYWYQQSLDQGLQFLIQYYNGEERAKGNILERFSAQQFPDLHSELNLSSLELGDSALYFCASSVGTGQAFFGQGTRLTVV.

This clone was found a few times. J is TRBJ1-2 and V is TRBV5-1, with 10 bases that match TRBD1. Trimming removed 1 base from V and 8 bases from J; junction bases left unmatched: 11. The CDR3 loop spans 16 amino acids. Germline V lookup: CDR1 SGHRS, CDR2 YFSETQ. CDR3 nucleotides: TGCGCCAGCAGCTTGTCCGGGGACAGGGGCTCTGAGGGCTACACCTTC. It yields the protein CASSLSGDRGSEGYTF. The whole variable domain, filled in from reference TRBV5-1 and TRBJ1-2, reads KAGVTQTPRYLIKTRGQQVTLSCSPISGHRSVSWYQQTPGQGLQFLFEYFSETQRNKGNFPGRFSGRQFSNSRSEMNVSTLELGDSALYLCASSLSGDRGSEGYTFGSGTRLTVV.

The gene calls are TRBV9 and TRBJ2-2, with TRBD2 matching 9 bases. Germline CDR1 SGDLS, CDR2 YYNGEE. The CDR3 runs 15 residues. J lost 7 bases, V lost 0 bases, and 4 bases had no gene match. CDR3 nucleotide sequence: TGTGCCAGCAGCGTAGGCGGGAGGGCCATCGGGGAGCTGTTTTTT. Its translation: CASSVGGRAIGELFF.

CDR3 protein: CASSIPRDRGHEQYF. The CDR3 nucleotides read TGTGCCAGTAGTATACCCCGGGACAGGGGCCACGAGCAGTACTTC. This chain connects TRBV19 to TRBJ2-7; 10 nucleotides line up with TRBD1. Trimming took 2 bases from V and 5 from J; bases not matched to a gene: 6. In germline, CDR1 is LNHDA, CDR2 SQIVND (reference sequence). The CDR3 is made up of 15 amino acids.

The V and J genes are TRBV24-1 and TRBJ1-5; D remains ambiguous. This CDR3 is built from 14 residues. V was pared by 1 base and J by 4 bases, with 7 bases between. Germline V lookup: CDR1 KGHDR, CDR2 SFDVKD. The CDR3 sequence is CATSDFSGNQPQHF. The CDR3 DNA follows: TGTGCCACCAGTGATTTTAGCGGGAATCAGCCCCAGCATTTT.

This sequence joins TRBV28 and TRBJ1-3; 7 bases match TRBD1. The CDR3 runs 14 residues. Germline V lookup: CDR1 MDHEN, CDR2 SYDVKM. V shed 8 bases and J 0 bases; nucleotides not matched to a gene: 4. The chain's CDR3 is CASRWDSSGNTIYF. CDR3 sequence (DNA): TGTGCCAGCCGCTGGGACAGCTCTGGAAACACCATATATTTT.

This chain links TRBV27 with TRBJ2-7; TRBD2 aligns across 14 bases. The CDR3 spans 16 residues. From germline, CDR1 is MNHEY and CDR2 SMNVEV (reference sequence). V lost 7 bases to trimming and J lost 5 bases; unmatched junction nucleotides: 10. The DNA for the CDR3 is TGTGCCAGCACAAATCGGGGACTAGCGGGAGTCAACGAGCAGTACTTC. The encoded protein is CASTNRGLAGVNEQYF.

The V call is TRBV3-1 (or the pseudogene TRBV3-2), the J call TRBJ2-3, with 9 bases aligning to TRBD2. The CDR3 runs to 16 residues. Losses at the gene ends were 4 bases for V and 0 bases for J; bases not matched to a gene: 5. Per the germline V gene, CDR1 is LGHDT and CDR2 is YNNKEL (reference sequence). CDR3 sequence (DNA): TGTGCCAGCAGCCTAGCGGGAGACGCTAGCACAGATACGCAGTATTTT. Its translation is CASSLAGDASTDTQYF.

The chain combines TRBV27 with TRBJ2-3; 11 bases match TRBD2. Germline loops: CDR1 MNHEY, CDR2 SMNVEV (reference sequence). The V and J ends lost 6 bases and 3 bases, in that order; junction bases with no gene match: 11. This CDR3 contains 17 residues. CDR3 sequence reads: CASSYTRLAGRTDTQYF. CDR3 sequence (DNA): TGTGCCAGCAGCTATACCCGACTAGCGGGAAGGACAGATACGCAGTATTTT.

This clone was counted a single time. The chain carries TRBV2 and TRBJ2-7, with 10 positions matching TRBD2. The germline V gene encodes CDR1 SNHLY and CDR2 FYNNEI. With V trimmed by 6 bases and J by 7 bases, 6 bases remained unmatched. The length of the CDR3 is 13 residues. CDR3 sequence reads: CASRAASGSEQYF. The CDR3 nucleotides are TGTGCCAGCAGGGCGGCTAGCGGGAGTGAGCAGTACTTC.

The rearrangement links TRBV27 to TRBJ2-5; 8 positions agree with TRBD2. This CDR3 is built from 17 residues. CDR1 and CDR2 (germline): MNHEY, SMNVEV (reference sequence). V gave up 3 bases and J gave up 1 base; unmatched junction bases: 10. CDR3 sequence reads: CASSFLPSGGAQETQYF. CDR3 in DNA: TGTGCCAGCAGTTTCTTACCTTCGGGGGGGGCCCAAGAGACCCAGTACTTC.

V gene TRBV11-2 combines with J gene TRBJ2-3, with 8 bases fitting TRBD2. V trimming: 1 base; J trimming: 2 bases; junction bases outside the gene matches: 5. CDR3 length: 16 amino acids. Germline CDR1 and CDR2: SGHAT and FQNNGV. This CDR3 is CASSLAGGGPTDTQYF. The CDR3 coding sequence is TGTGCCAGCAGCTTAGCGGGAGGGGGTCCCACAGATACGCAGTATTTT.

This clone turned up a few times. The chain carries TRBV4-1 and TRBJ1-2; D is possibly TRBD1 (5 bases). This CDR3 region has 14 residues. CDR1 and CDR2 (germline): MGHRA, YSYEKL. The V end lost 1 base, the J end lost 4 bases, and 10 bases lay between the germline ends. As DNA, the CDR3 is TGCGCCAGCAGCCAAGGGGAAGGGGTCTATGGCTACACCTTC. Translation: CASSQGEGVYGYTF.

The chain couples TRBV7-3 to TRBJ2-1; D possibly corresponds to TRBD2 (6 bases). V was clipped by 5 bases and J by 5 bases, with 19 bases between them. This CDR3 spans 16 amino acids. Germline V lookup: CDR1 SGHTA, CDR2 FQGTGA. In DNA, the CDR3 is TGTGCCAGCAGCGAGTCCACGGGAGCCTTAAACAATGAGCAGTTCTTC. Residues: CASSESTGALNNEQFF.